The entry below gives a single TCR beta chain sequence along with its context. Treatment noted: around 19 received Ad26.COV2.S at low or high dose, single or two shots; about 5 received placebo; per-sample allocation not given. All samples were drawn on day 63, counting from the first vaccine or placebo injection. CDR1 is MDHEN, CDR2 SYDVKM, per germline. The CDR3 contains 14 residues. The V and J ends lost 7 bases and 5 bases, in that order; junction bases with no gene match: 10. Using immunoSEQ multiplex PCR, the repertoire was profiled, and TCRdb retains in-frame clones only, with some absent. The sample has about 350,000 clones, about 89% seen once; the top ten hold approximately 5%. This entry is derived from a study of Ad26.COV2.S vaccination and SARS-CoV-2 variants.

This rearrangement joins TRBV28 to TRBJ1-2; 7 bases align to TRBD1. The specimen was peripheral blood, collected in a trial of Ad26.COV2.S vaccine versus placebo. This receptor was obtained from a person between 18 and 59 years old who received the Ad26.COV2.S COVID-19 vaccine or a placebo. CDR3 region: CASKLKDRSYGYTF. The CDR3 DNA reads as TGTGCCAGCAAATTGAAGGACAGGAGTTATGGCTACACCTTC.